The source of this T cell receptor beta chain is a study of Japanese encephalitis immunity and Zika vaccine responses (dated by TCRdb to the early 2020s). Looking at the study overall: The included participants were given three 5.0 ug doses of alum-adjuvanted ZPIV at weeks 0, 4 and 28. Before ZPIV, fewer than 15 participants were given one dose of YFV vaccine (YF-VAX), while roughly nine participants were flavivirus-naive. TCR repertoires from a few flavivirus-naive individuals were additionally analyzed at weeks 2, 6 and 52 after the start of ZPIV vaccination. A two-dose regimen of JEV vaccine (IXIARO), with doses given 28 days apart, was administered to around twelve participants two to three months before the first ZPIV dose. The ZIKV peptides, 15-mers that overlapped by 11 residues, were chosen for containing NetMHCpan/NetMHCII-predicted epitopes with affinity below 50 nM. For stimulation, either ZIKV structural-protein peptide pools divided into flavivirus-conserved and non-conserved sets were used, or JEV or YFV peptides matching the pre-vaccination. Several representative participants per pre-vaccination group were picked for TCR sequencing, using samples from week 52 and from week 0, the point after pre-vaccination but before ZPIV. The study examined whether earlier vaccination against Japanese encephalitis virus (JEV) or yellow fever virus (YFV) influenced CD4 T cell responses to the Zika vaccine.

CDR1 and CDR2 are read off the germline V gene as MDHEN and SYDVKM. The CDR3, cysteine through phenylalanine, is 15 amino acids long. This entry keeps only the CDR3 DNA: 45 bases, framed from base 1. Unmatched junction bases come to 7, with V trimmed by 4 bases and J by 4 bases. Libraries were built with 5' RACE. Before sequencing, the TCRbeta libraries were pooled in amounts proportional to the number of cells sorted for each library. Total RNA was extracted from the sorted cells with RNAzol RT, and cDNA was synthesized using an oligo(dT) primer and a template-switching oligo. The TCRbeta V-CDR3-J region was amplified by PCR with Kapa HiFi between a SMARTer oligo primer and a TCRbeta constant-region primer. Illumina adaptors and sample-specific index barcodes were added in a second PCR, with HighPrep bead cleanup and a Bioanalyzer check confirming a band of roughly 650 bp. Libraries were sequenced on an Illumina MiSeq with 2x151 bp paired-end reads. In the source study's methods: An in-house Java program demultiplexed the reads, while MiXCR assigned TCRbeta annotations and counted clonotypes. Repertoire overlap used Morisita-Horn indices from the R package vegan, with UPGMA clustering and Circos plots of recurring clonotypes. Shannon diversity and richness were normalized to the highest possible value given the input cell numbers, yielding values from 0 to 1. CDR3beta sequences were aligned with MUSCLE, distances were computed with SeqinR, and multidimensional scaling was plotted in R. TCRdb took the public reads, trimmed them with fastp at Q25, ran MiXCR for clone calling and kept in-frame beta chains. Every CDR3 protein is listed once, alongside the most common genes and DNA of its rows. Clone size and V and J calls follow TCRdb, not the original study. In this sample the table shows under 2,000 distinct CDR3 sequences, 5.5% to 7% of which occur a single time. The ten top clones hold roughly 30% of the sample.

PBMCs were labeled with CellTrace CFSE and were cultured for 5 to 7 days in RPMI containing approximately 7.2% human serum plus peptide pools at approximately 1 ug/mL each. Unfixed proliferating CD4 T cells were sorted on a BD FACSAria as live CD56-CD19-CD16-CD3+CD4+ CFSE-low cells. The enrolled adults were healthy and tested seronegative for ZIKV, JEV, YFV, DENV and WNV on microneutralization screening. Samples came from a phase 1, double-blinded, randomized, placebo-controlled trial of an alum-adjuvanted Zika purified-inactivated virus (ZPIV) vaccine. Peripheral blood mononuclear cells were isolated by standard procedure and stored frozen in liquid nitrogen until use. This clonotype is classified as large (0.1 to 1%). It has no much larger one-base neighbor in the sample; base qualities were not kept. Points the paper makes about the study in general: Because there were not enough samples, the peptide pools could not be deconvoluted, which meant the specific peptides behind the cross-reactive responses went unidentified. The analysis was restricted to a subset of trial participants with three doses and adequate samples, and the entire vaccinated cohort was not analyzed. Samples were clustered by participant, with no similarity observed between individuals, suggesting that no public TCRs were detected. In JEV-pre-vaccinated donors, the repertoire richness of CD4 T cells responding to conserved ZIKV epitopes decreased significantly after ZPIV. Higher repertoire similarity across time-points and stimulations was observed in JEV-pre-vaccinated donors than in YFV-pre-vaccinated donors, indicating that more clonotypes were common to ZIKV and JEV stimulation. CD8 T cell responses of very low magnitude were detected against ZIKV peptide pools and were observed in only a few individuals.

Sequences were derived from antigen-activated CD4+ T cells from blood, cultured, sampled during a Zika inactivated vaccine study. The sequence was obtained from an adult woman who received an inactivated Zika virus vaccine. Rearrangement joined TRBV28 to TRBJ2-5, and TRBD1 matches 9 of the central bases. This receptor carries the CDR3 CASSSPTGGGETQYF. The DNA reads TGTGCCAGCAGTTCCCCGACAGGGGGTGGAGAGACCCAGTACTTC.